One and the same sample provided the 8 T cell receptor beta chains below, sequenced in a study of beta chain features in type 1 diabetes. The investigators reverse transcribed all of the isolated RNA, so they sequenced expressed TCRB transcripts. Method: immunoSEQ multiplex PCR; TCRdb's copy keeps in-frame clones and lacks some. This sample has over 150,000 clones; approximately 8.1% occur once, and the top ten carry 0.65%. The sample was central memory CD4+ T cells from blood. Receptor source: a man between 18 and 29 years old in good health.

This chain uses TRBV28 with TRBJ1-5; D uncertain. CDR1 is MDHEN and CDR2 is SYDVKM in the germline V gene. CDR3 size: 14 residues. The V end lost 4 bases, the J end lost 6 bases, and 13 bases lay between the germline ends. CDR3: CASSSQASVQPQHF. The CDR3 DNA follows: TGTGCCAGCAGTTCTCAAGCAAGCGTTCAGCCCCAGCATTTT.

V gene TRBV7-2 combines with J gene TRBJ1-2; 8 bases align to TRBD1. Germline V gives CDR1 SGHTA, CDR2 FQGNSA. V was pared by 5 bases and J by 3 bases, with 14 bases of the junction left unmatched. CDR3 size: 17 residues. The CDR3 DNA reads as TGTGCCAGCAGCACAACCCAGGGGGCGAGGTACTACTATGGCTACACCTTC. This codes for CASSTTQGARYYYGYTF. Drawing the rest from reference TRBV7-2 and TRBJ1-2, the complete variable domain is GAGVSQSPSNKVTEKGKDVELRCDPISGHTALYWYRQSLGQGLEFLIYFQGNSAPDKSGLPSDRFSAERTGGSVSTLTIQRTQQEDSAVYLCASSTTQGARYYYGYTFGSGTRLTVV.

In this sample, this clone turned up a few times. The V and J genes are TRBV7-6 and TRBJ2-5, with D uncertain. This CDR3 has 13 residues. Trimming cost V 3 bases and J 1 base, with 6 bases left between them. Germline CDR1 is SGHVS and CDR2 is FNYEAQ. The CDR3 nucleotides read TGTGCCAGCAGCTTCCCGTTCCAAGAGACCCAGTACTTC. This sequence encodes CASSFPFQETQYF. Supplemented by reference TRBV7-6 and TRBJ2-5, the full variable domain reads GAGVSQSPRYKVTKRGQDVALRCDPISGHVSLYWYRQALGQGPEFLTYFNYEAQQDKSGLPNDRFSAERPEGSISTLTIQRTEQRDSAMYRCASSFPFQETQYFGPGTRLLVL.

In this sample, this clone turned up many times. The J gene is TRBJ2-4, the V gene TRBV30; D may be TRBD1 (5 bases). This CDR3 region has 15 residues. Germline V CDR1 and CDR2: GTSNPN, SVGIG (reference sequence). Between the trimmed V and J ends, which lost 3 bases and 0 bases, there was a span of 12 bases. As DNA, the CDR3 is TGTGCCTGGAGAGCAAAAGGGGTAGCCAAAAACATTCAGTACTTC. Translating it yields CAWRAKGVAKNIQYF.

The chain uses TRBV7-3 and TRBJ2-2; no firm D call. The CDR3 extends over 13 amino acids. Germline loops: CDR1 SGHTA, CDR2 FQGTGA. The V end was cut by 2 bases, the J end by 7 bases, with 8 bases between. The CDR3 spells CASSLPSRGELFF. The DNA for the CDR3 is TGTGCCAGCAGCTTACCGTCTCGCGGGGAGCTGTTTTTT. Variable domain in full (rest from reference TRBV7-3 and TRBJ2-2): GAGVSQTPSNKVTEKGKYVELRCDPISGHTALYWYRQSLGQGPEFLIYFQGTGAADDSGLPNDRFFAVRPEGSVSTLKIQRTERGDSAVYLCASSLPSRGELFFGEGSRLTVL.

The sample holds a few counts of this clone. The chain uses TRBV27 and TRBJ1-6, with a tentative D call TRBD1 (5 bases). This CDR3 region has 14 residues. Germline V lookup: CDR1 MNHEY, CDR2 SMNVEV (reference sequence). The V and J ends lost 0 bases and 10 bases respectively, with 10 bases between them. The CDR3 region is CASSLSQGRSPLHF. The CDR3 nucleotides are TGTGCCAGCAGTTTATCGCAGGGTCGGTCACCCCTCCACTTT.

The CDR3 bases are TGTGCCTGGAGGACACAGGGTGCGACTGAAGCTTTCTTT. This translates into CAWRTQGATEAFF. The genes are TRBV30 and TRBJ1-1; D may be TRBD1 (6 bases). The CDR3 totals 13 residues. The V end lost 3 bases, the J end lost 5 bases, and 13 bases lay between the germline ends. Germline loops: CDR1 GTSNPN, CDR2 SVGIG (reference sequence).

V is TRBV5-1 and J is TRBJ2-3, with TRBD2 matching 7 bases. Germline loops: CDR1 SGHRS, CDR2 YFSETQ. The CDR3 loop spans 17 amino acids. V was clipped by 2 bases and J by 2 bases; unmatched bases: 11. The CDR3 reads CASSFVASGSVTDTQYF. In nucleotides, the CDR3 is TGCGCCAGCAGCTTTGTGGCTAGCGGTTCCGTCACAGATACGCAGTATTTT.